This T cell receptor beta chain was found in a study of CD8+ T cells in alopecia areata listed by TCRdb under 2018. For context, the study as a whole: Treated patients were enrolled in an open-label pilot trial of oral tofacitinib at 5 to 10 mg twice daily for moderate-to-severe alopecia areata. Patients stayed on tofacitinib for 6 to 18 months and then had 6 months of follow-up off drug so that delayed response and recurrence could be assessed. In both human patients and the C3H/HeJ mouse model, the study applied high-throughput TCRbeta sequencing to look at T cell clonal expansion in alopecia areata. Scalp tissue and sorted CD4+ and CD8+ peripheral blood T cells from patchy and totalis/universalis alopecia areata patients and from healthy controls were covered by human TCRbeta sequencing. Biopsies were taken from tofacitinib-treated patients at baseline and at 4 and 24 weeks of treatment, and a later scalp biopsy was taken in several of the tofacitinib-treated patients. Scalp clonality was compared among normal scalp (n=4), patchy alopecia areata scalp (n=8), and alopecia totalis/universalis scalp (n=8). The RNA source kit depended on sample type: the PAXgene miRNA kit for fixed scalp, the miRNeasy kit for PBMCs, and the RNeasy kit for mouse skin. TCRbeta CDR3 regions were amplified by immunoSEQ multiplex PCR using 35 Vbeta forward and 13 Jbeta reverse primers. General conclusions and limits of the study: Scalp TCR repertoire analysis is complicated because resident alphabeta T cells in normal human skin are also sequenced, whereas mouse skin is dominated by gammadelta T cells. Compared with mice, TCR sequences shared between patients were less clear, possibly partly because of HLA diversity across the patient population. Compared with normal scalp, lesional scalp had higher clonality and more expanded CD8+ clones, particularly in alopecia totalis/universalis, a pattern that suggests antigenic drive.

Read against the paper, the sample's time point label means: baseline before oral tofacitinib. From alopecia areata patients, peripheral blood was collected along with lesional scalp punch biopsies. PBMCs were isolated by density centrifugation and stained for CD3, CD4 and CD8, after which CD4+ and CD8+ T cells were sorted on a FACSAria. The library relied on the immunoSEQ multiplex PCR assay. RNA was extracted from all samples and reverse transcribed into cDNA, which served as template for TCR sequencing. First-strand cDNA was synthesized with SuperScript III using a 2:1 mix of oligo-dT and random hexamers. A synthetic immune receptor repertoire was used to assess amplification bias, and residual bias was removed computationally. The original methods were these. Raw reads were preprocessed to remove errors, and CDR3 was defined by IMGT conventions from the conserved cysteine to phenylalanine. Clonality was calculated as 1 minus Shannon entropy normalized by log2 of the number of productive unique TCRs. Scalp TCRbeta sequences were cross-referenced with sorted blood CD4 and CD8 repertoires so that the CD4 or CD8 identity of scalp clones could be inferred. The source is immuneACCESS, and TCRdb retained only in-frame sequences with V and J called. Part of the clones is not carried over; for the studies checked, unresolved V genes explain less than half of this, and the remainder is unexplained. The V and J calls and clone size are taken from that table; D and trimming were inferred from the DNA. The sample includes tens of thousands of clones, with 60% observed a single time. The top ten clonotypes cover under 20% of the sample.

Remarks on this clone: Its target antigen remains unknown. No base quality values were provided; no much bigger clone lies one nucleotide off.

The germline V gene yields SGHAT for CDR1 and FQNNGV for CDR2. V is cut back by 5 bases and J by 5 bases, with 5 bases in the junction unmatched. Including the terminal cysteine and phenylalanine, the CDR3 comprises 15 residues. The read is trimmed to its CDR3 DNA, 45 bases read in frame from base 1. Recombination connected TRBV11-2 to TRBJ2-7; 14 middle bases align to TRBD2. This sequence originates from a human donor with alopecia areata. Sequencing used CD8+ T cells sorted from blood, obtained at week 0. The CDR3 loop reads CASSQGLAGENEQYF. The DNA is TGTGCCAGCAGCCAGGGACTAGCGGGAGAGAACGAGCAGTACTTC. With all but the CDR3 taken from the reference TRBV11-2 and TRBJ2-7 genes, the full variable domain is: EAGVAQSPRYKIIEKRQSVAFWCNPISGHATLYWYQQILGQGPKLLIQFQNNGVVDDSQLPKDRFSAERLKGVDSTLKIQPAKLEDSAVYLCASSQGLAGENEQYFGPGTRLTVT.